Only a few counts were recorded for the clone carrying this T cell receptor (beta chain). No antigen is known for it. This specimen belongs to a study of cytomegalovirus exposure and HLA in healthy donors. The CDR3 sequence is 11 residues long. Germline CDR1 SGHDT, CDR2 YYEEEE. V was pared by 2 bases and J by 7 bases, with 3 bases between. Both 60 Vbeta primers and 13 Jbeta primers went into the PCR. Clones were read by immunoSEQ multiplex PCR, and TCRdb kept only the in-frame ones, dropping some. In the table there are over 30,000 clones, around two thirds of which are singletons. Study conclusions and caveats: The study carried out a later analysis of TCR beta sequences. It associated some 15,000 of them with specific HLA alleles at a false discovery rate of 0.05. Specificity for CMV antigens was confirmed in vitro for a few of the CMV-associated chains. A classifier reportedly called cytomegalovirus status with high sensitivity and specificity.

Sequencing used PBMCs. This TCR derives from a man between 45 and 60 years old in good health and CMV-seropositive. This chain joins TRBV5-6 and TRBJ2-2; D uncertain. The CDR3 DNA follows: TGTGCCAGCAGCTTTTACGGGGAGCTGTTTTTT. Encoded protein: CASSFYGELFF.